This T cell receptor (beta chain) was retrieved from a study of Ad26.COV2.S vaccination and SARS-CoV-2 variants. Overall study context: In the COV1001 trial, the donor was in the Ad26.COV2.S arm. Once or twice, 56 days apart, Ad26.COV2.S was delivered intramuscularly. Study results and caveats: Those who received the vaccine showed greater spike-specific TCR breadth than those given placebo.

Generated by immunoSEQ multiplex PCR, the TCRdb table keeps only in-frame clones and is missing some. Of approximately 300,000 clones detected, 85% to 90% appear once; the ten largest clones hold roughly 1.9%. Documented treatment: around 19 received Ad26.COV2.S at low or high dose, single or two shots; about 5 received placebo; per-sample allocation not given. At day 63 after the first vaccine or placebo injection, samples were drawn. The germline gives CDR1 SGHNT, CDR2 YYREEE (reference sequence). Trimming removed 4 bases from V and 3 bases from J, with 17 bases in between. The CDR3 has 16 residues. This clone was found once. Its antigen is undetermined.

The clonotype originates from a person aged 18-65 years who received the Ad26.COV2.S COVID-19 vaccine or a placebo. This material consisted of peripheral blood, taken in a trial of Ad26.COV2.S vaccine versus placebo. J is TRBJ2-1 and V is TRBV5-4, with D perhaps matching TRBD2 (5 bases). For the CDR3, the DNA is TGTGCCAGCAGCCCCTCGGCGGACTCCCGCTACAATGAGCAGTTCTTC. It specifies CASSPSADSRYNEQFF.